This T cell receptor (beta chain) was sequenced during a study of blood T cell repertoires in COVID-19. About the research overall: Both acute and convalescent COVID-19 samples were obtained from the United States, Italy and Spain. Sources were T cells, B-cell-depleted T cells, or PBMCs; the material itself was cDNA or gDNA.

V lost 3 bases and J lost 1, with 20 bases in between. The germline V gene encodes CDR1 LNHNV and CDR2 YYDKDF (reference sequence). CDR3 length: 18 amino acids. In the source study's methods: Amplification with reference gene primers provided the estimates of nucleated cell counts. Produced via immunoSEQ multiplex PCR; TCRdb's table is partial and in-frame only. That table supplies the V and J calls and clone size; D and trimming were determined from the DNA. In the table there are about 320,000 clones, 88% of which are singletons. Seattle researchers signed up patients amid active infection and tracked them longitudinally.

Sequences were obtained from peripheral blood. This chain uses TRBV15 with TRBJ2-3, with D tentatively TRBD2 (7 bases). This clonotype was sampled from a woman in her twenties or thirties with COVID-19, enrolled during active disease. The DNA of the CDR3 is TGTGCCACCAGCAGGGATTTGGGGGGGCGGTTTGGCACAGATACGCAGTATTTT. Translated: CATSRDLGGRFGTDTQYF.